Reported below is one T cell receptor beta chain. The antigen is unknown. This record comes from a study of graft-versus-host responses after intestinal transplantation. Method: immunoSEQ multiplex PCR; TCRdb's copy keeps in-frame clones and lacks some. Among some 120,000 clones listed, 85% to 95% were seen once. The germline gives CDR1 WSHSY, CDR2 SAAADI. The CDR3 runs 14 residues. V dropped 6 bases and J dropped 0 bases, with 11 bases sitting between them. The J gene is TRBJ2-5, the V gene TRBV10-2; tentatively, D is TRBD2 (6 bases). This sample comprised unstimulated CD8+ T cells sorted from spleen or lymph node cells, obtained before transplant. This clonotype originated in a human donor who was the organ donor for an intestinal transplant. The CDR3 nucleotides read TGCGCCAGCAGCCTCGGGGGTTACCAAGAGACCCAGTACTTC. Its protein product is CASSLGGYQETQYF.